This entry lists 8 T cell receptor beta chains sequenced from one sample in a study of T cells in Graves' hyperthyroidism and ophthalmopathy. Amplification targeted TCR beta CDR3 regions from RNA transcripts. HTBI primers were used for first-round RT-PCR of the TCR CDR3. TCRdb reanalysed the multiplex PCR reads using MiXCR and keeps one entry per CDR3 protein. The sample carries hundreds of thousands of distinct CDR3 sequences, less than 25% recorded once. The sample was blood. These receptors were collected from a man under 40 with Graves' ophthalmopathy.

This clonotype was counted only a few times. The CDR3 protein is CASSFRPNTYNEQFF. Written as DNA, the CDR3 is TGTGCCAGCAGTTTTCGGCCAAATACTTACAATGAGCAGTTCTTC. V usage is TRBV28 and J usage is TRBJ2-1; D is uncertain. The CDR3 runs to 15 residues. Trimming took 3 bases from V and 4 from J, leaving 13 bases between them. Germline lookup yields CDR1 MDHEN and CDR2 SYDVKM.

The chain has TRBV7-3 and TRBJ2-7; a weak D match, TRBD1 (6 bases). The CDR3 extends over 13 amino acids. In germline, CDR1 is SGHTA, CDR2 FQGTGA. V was clipped by 5 bases and J by 4 bases, with 12 bases between them. As DNA, the CDR3 is TGTGCCAGCAGCCTGTCGACAGGATACGAGCAGTACTTC. Its translation is CASSLSTGYEQYF.

The V call is TRBV19, the J call TRBJ1-5; 9 bases are a match to TRBD1. CDR1 and CDR2 (germline): LNHDA, SQIVND (reference sequence). J gave up 6 bases and V 1 base, and 7 bases lay outside the gene matches. The CDR3 runs to 16 residues. The CDR3 nucleotides are TGTGCCAGTAGTATAGGATTACAGGGGGCCGGTCAGCCCCAGCATTTT. Translated, it gives CASSIGLQGAGQPQHF.

The chain recombines TRBV29-1 with TRBJ2-1, with 10 bases aligning to TRBD1. Germline CDR1 SQVTM, CDR2 ANQGSEA. J lost 5 bases, V lost 4 bases, and 5 bases had no gene match. The CDR3 covers 14 residues. The CDR3 coding sequence is TGCAGCGTTGCGACAGGGGGCGCCCACAATGAGCAGTTCTTC. Translated, it gives CSVATGGAHNEQFF.

This clonotype showed up just a few times. In DNA, the CDR3 is TGTGCCAGCAGCTTCAACAGCTTGGACAGGGGGCCCCTCCACTTT. It codes for CASSFNSLDRGPLHF. The V call is TRBV13, the J call TRBJ1-6, with 10 bases lining up with TRBD1. V shed 3 bases and J 13 bases; nucleotides not matched to a gene: 9. Germline V gene sequence: CDR1 PRHDT, CDR2 FYEKMQ (reference sequence). The CDR3 loop spans 15 amino acids. Supplemented by reference TRBV13 and TRBJ1-6, the full variable domain reads AAGVIQSPRHLIKEKRETATLKCYPIPRHDTVYWYQQGPGQDPQFLISFYEKMQSDKGSIPDRFSAQQFSDYHSELNMSSLELGDSALYFCASSFNSLDRGPLHFGNGTRLTVT.

The chain links TRBV5-1 to TRBJ1-2; 9 bases map to TRBD1. With 3 bases clipped from V and 5 bases from J, the junction kept 5 bases outside the gene matches. CDR1 is SGHRS, CDR2 YFSETQ, per germline. This CDR3 is 14 amino acids long. CDR3 region: CASSSGTGKYGYTF. Written as DNA, the CDR3 is TGCGCCAGCAGCTCCGGGACAGGGAAGTATGGCTACACCTTC. Supplemented by reference TRBV5-1 and TRBJ1-2, the full variable domain reads KAGVTQTPRYLIKTRGQQVTLSCSPISGHRSVSWYQQTPGQGLQFLFEYFSETQRNKGNFPGRFSGRQFSNSRSEMNVSTLELGDSALYLCASSSGTGKYGYTFGSGTRLTVV.

The genes are TRBV14 and TRBJ2-7; 10 bases line up with TRBD2. This CDR3 is built from 15 residues. The V and J ends lost 3 bases and 7 bases, in that order; junction bases with no gene match: 9. Germline values: CDR1 SGHDN, CDR2 FVKESK. Here the CDR3 reads CASSQAASGSLEQYF. The CDR3, as DNA: TGTGCCAGCAGCCAGGCCGCTAGCGGGAGTCTTGAGCAGTACTTC.

This clonotype was seen only a few times. The chain carries TRBV12-3 or TRBV12-4 and TRBJ2-2, with 7 bases fitting TRBD1. This CDR3 region has 15 residues. The ends lost 6 bases at V and 4 bases at J; junction bases unmatched: 8. The CDR3, as DNA: TGTGCCAGCAGGGGGCAGGGGGTGATCACCGGGGAGCTGTTTTTT. Protein sequence: CASRGQGVITGELFF.